This T cell receptor (beta chain) was profiled in a study of cytomegalovirus exposure and HLA in healthy donors (dated by TCRdb to the late 2010s). Some background on the complete study: An earlier analysis of 587 of the donors reported under 300 Gb of sequence data and around 120 million unique TCR beta sequences obtained from around 180 million T cells. Approximately 300 gigabases of sequencing data and around 87 million unique TCR sequences were included in an early release covering 500 to 750 HLA-typed donors. Among the roughly 400 genotyped donors, approximately 77% belonged to the genetic ancestry cluster associated with self-reported Caucasian donors. The study was designed to test whether signatures of past pathogen exposure could be identified by cataloging public T cell receptors. The study used immunosequencing to profile the T cell repertoires of around 600 subjects and linked those repertoires to cytomegalovirus serostatus. Besides the first cohort of 550 to 750 subjects, a separate validation cohort made up of 120 or so different subjects was used. To predict cytomegalovirus infection status, the study brought together high-throughput TCR immunosequencing, statistical association of individual TCRs with disease status, and machine learning. To study patterns of TCR occurrence, a later analysis re-analyzed previously published TCR beta repertoires from just over 650 donors and added high-resolution HLA genotyping. The later analysis used no new phenotypic data to find candidate immune exposures, relying instead on TCR beta sequences and their occurrence across donors. To decide whether each TCR beta V gene segment behaved as functional or pseudogenic, an earlier analysis of nearly 600 of the donors relied on high-throughput TCR beta sequencing. Donor age, sex, ethnicity and CMV serostatus were collected together with the repertoire data. A later genetic analysis used genome-wide SNP genotypes for about three fifths of the 666 donors, treating that subset as a discovery cohort. All discovery cohort repertoires had been generated on a single sequencing platform. HLA typing included class I and class II loci at four-digit resolution. The number of donors typed differed by locus, with about 629-630 for A, B, C, DRB1 and DQB1, 522 for DQA1, over 600 for DPA1, and around 450 for DPB1. Several DR-DQ haplotypes were treated as single units for association and clustering because of strong linkage in the cohort. Among about 400 genotyped donors of the cohort, an average of around 220,000 unique TCR beta nucleotide sequences was sequenced per donor, of which about 18% were non-productive.

The cohort was made up of approximately 670 healthy bone marrow donors. At the time of sampling, all cohort members were nominally healthy, though unrecorded immune exposures were likely present. The donor was CMV seropositive and was included in the group of 250 to 300 seropositive cohort members. A peripheral blood sample was provided by each donor, and peripheral blood mononuclear cells were used for TCR beta sequencing. Genomic DNA was extracted from the blood cell samples with the Qiagen DNeasy Blood Extraction Kit. Receptors were amplified or captured by the immunoSEQ multiplex PCR assay. The multiplex PCR relied on a mix of 60 forward primers for TCR Vbeta segments and 13 reverse primers for TCR Jbeta segments. A multiplex PCR assay on genomic DNA amplified the CDR3 region of rearranged TCR beta genes. On the Illumina HiSeq System, the amplified TCR beta libraries were sequenced as 87-base-pair reads. Per the authors' processing: A later analysis tallied roughly 80 million unique TCR beta chains across the 660 or so repertoires, and some 12 million of those chains were shared by two or more donors. Raw reads were error-corrected and collapsed into unique sequences by a nearest-neighbor algorithm in which closely related sequences were merged to remove PCR and sequencing errors. Alignment of CDR3 sequences to IMGT reference sequences was used to assign V, D and J gene segments. Each retained sequence needed at least a six-nucleotide match to both a V gene segment and a J gene segment. Rearrangements were classified as productive when the CDR3 lacked stop codons and remained in frame with V and J, and all other rearrangements were classified as non-productive. CDR3 was defined according to IMGT convention as the region running from the second conserved V-encoded cysteine to the conserved J-encoded phenylalanine. In an earlier analysis of approximately 500 of the donors, sequences lacking an unambiguous match to a single V gene segment were excluded. An earlier analysis of several hundred of the donors classified V segments as functional when productive rearrangements were above 56.7% and as segregating when the standard deviation between donors was above 5%. A statistical classification framework was built to diagnose cytomegalovirus status from the catalog of TCR beta chain sequences. V and J gene assignment, in a later analysis, came from comparing TCR nucleotide sequences with IMGT/GENE-DB human TR gene sequences. Using the TCRdist pipeline, a later analysis assigned CDR3 sequences along with most-parsimonious VDJ recombination scenarios. In a later analysis, every TCR beta chain was defined by the combination of its CDR3 amino acid sequence and its V-gene family, and reads without a unique V-gene family were dropped. To address suspected cross-contamination and a sequencing artifact, a later analysis removed approximately 590 highly shared, low-generation-probability nucleotide sequences. For each public chain, a later analysis derived a clonal expansion index from normalized ranks of inferred template counts within each repertoire. Generation probabilities in a later analysis came from a VDJ recombination model fitted to out-of-frame rearrangements, and those results were checked against IGoR. A later analysis scored TCR-TCR, TCR-HLA and TCR-CMV co-occurrence with hypergeometric tests, applying a repertoire-size bias correction to TCR pairs. In a later analysis, false discovery rates were estimated by permuting HLA or CMV assignments 20 times. In a later analysis, co-occurring TCRs were grouped using DBSCAN, with TCRdist sequence similarity added in when clustering inside HLA-allele-positive subsets. For co-occurrence clustering, repertoires with fewer than 30,000 or more than 120,000 public chains were excluded, along with five repertoires with anomalous nucleotide sharing. TCRdb provides this immuneACCESS table in a form limited to in-frame rearrangements. Some clones are lacking; in checked studies, under half of them reflect an unresolved V gene, and why the rest are absent is not known. V and J calls and clone size follow that table, whereas D and trimming were derived from the DNA. The sample records under 200,000 clones, about 80% of which are singletons. 3.7% of the sample is held by the ten biggest clonotypes.

General findings and caveats noted by the study authors: Correlated functional status among segregating V segments might be attributable to linkage disequilibrium, but an unknown experimental factor could not be ruled out. In a later analysis, the rate of TCR association differed among HLA loci, with DRB1 alleles having the most associated TCRs and HLA-C alleles having the fewest. The authors suggested that the approach could potentially be generalized to other disease states and immunological phenotypes. The classifier was reported to diagnose cytomegalovirus status with high specificity and sensitivity in both the original and validation cohorts. A further reported finding was that TCR beta sequences accurately predicted the HLA-A and HLA-B alleles for most subjects in the first cohort. The study listed approximately 150 TCR beta chains as associated with cytomegalovirus. Most TCR sequences were observed very rarely across donors, whereas some public TCRs were present in many individuals. Broadly in line with IMGT annotations, most TCR beta V segments showed up in productive rearrangements about 87% or about 30% of the time in an earlier analysis of approximately 600 of the donors. A later analysis associated 17,000 or so TCR beta sequences with specific HLA alleles at a false discovery rate of 0.05. Strong co-occurrence of HLA alleles, especially DR and DQ, made assigning TCR associations to individual alleles difficult. A cluster of highly shared sequence variants was judged likely to be a technical artifact of the sequencing pipeline. The only immune exposure information available for the cohort was CMV serostatus. Some IMGT-functional V segments, including TRBV6-2 and TRBV6-3, could not be distinguished by the 87-base-pair reads and were therefore excluded. Presence/absence analyses assumed roughly uniform sequencing depth across donors, an assumption that may not hold. Three of the identified cytomegalovirus-associated TCR beta chains were confirmed in vitro to be specific for cytomegalovirus antigens. A later analysis found that HLA-associated TCR beta chains were more clonally expanded and had lower generation probabilities than equally common non-associated chains. Compared with the approximately 670-donor mean, donors in an Asian-associated ancestry cluster had fewer N-insertions in productive TCRs, according to a later genetic analysis. A later analysis found that most CMV-associated TCR beta chains appeared HLA-restricted, with HLA associations seemingly driven largely by CMV exposure. Because HLA typing was missing for some donors at each locus, association tests included only the typed subset. Because counts were too low, seventeen rarely observed V segments, including chromosome 9 orphons, were left out of the earlier analysis of 500 to 650 of the donors. Several of the top co-occurrence clusters appeared to be linked to parvovirus B19, influenza, CMV and Epstein-Barr virus, according to a later analysis. V-gene and J-gene trimming of TCR beta chains was associated with a missense DCLRE1C variant in a later genetic analysis, and the association was replicated in an independent cohort. Only TCR beta chains were sequenced in this cohort, and the absence of alpha or paired-chain data limited detectable features.

On this clone itself: The target of this receptor is not known. No base qualities exist here, and no much larger clone lies one base off it.

Trimming takes 4 bases from V and 6 bases from J, and the germline ends sit 16 bases apart. The CDR3 numbers 15 residues from cysteine through phenylalanine. This entry keeps only the CDR3 DNA: 45 bases, framed from base 1. The germline V gene (reference sequence) sets CDR1 to MNHEY and CDR2 to SMNVEV. Sample: PBMCs. The TCR sequence derives from a man between 25 and 39 years old in good health and CMV-seropositive. Recombination connected TRBV27 to TRBJ1-5; matching of 6 bases hints at TRBD1 as the D gene. For the CDR3, the sequence is CASSSRGAASQPQHF. The DNA sequence follows: TGTGCCAGCAGTTCCAGGGGCGCAGCAAGTCAGCCCCAGCATTTT.